The 20 T cell receptor beta chains presented below share a single source sample, sequenced in a study of OX40 agonist ivuxolimab in advanced cancers. The method was immunoSEQ multiplex PCR; TCRdb's version includes in-frame clones alone and lacks a portion of them. The table has some 14,000 clones, about 70% seen once; the top ten hold 15% to 20%. The sample here was CD4+ or CD8+ T cells sorted from blood, taken in a trial of the OX40 agonist ivuxolimab. The receptors were gathered from an adult with an advanced solid tumor such as melanoma, head and neck, liver or kidney cancer.

The V gene is TRBV9, the J gene TRBJ2-1; D is unresolved. Germline loops: CDR1 SGDLS, CDR2 YYNGEE. CDR3 length equals 16 residues. Trimming stripped 0 bases from V and 4 bases from J, with 14 bases between. The CDR3, as DNA: TGTGCCAGCAGCGTAGGTGGCGAGTTAATATACAATGAGCAGTTCTTC. Its protein is CASSVGGELIYNEQFF.

The genes are TRBV4-2 and TRBJ2-7; TRBD1 agrees at 9 bases. Germline lookup yields CDR1 LGHNA and CDR2 YNFKEQ. There are 16 residues in the CDR3. Losses at the gene ends were 0 bases for V and 1 base for J; bases not matched to a gene: 4. The CDR3: CASSQDHGTGSYEQYF. The CDR3 DNA sequence: TGTGCCAGCAGCCAAGATCATGGGACAGGGTCCTACGAGCAGTACTTC.

The chain recombines TRBV27 with TRBJ2-7, with 9 bases fitting TRBD1. Per the germline V gene, CDR1 is MNHEY and CDR2 is SMNVEV (reference sequence). CDR3 length: 15 residues. Trimming took 0 bases from V and 1 from J; bases not matched to a gene: 1. As DNA, the CDR3 is TGTGCCAGCAGTTTATCGGGACAGGGTTCCTACGAGCAGTACTTC. It yields the protein CASSLSGQGSYEQYF.

The count of this clone is one. The V gene is TRBV7-2, the J gene TRBJ2-4; D is unresolved. Germline V gene data show CDR1 as SGHTA and CDR2 as FQGNSA. The length of the CDR3 is 14 residues. V was cut by 4 bases and J by 7 bases, with 14 bases left in between. The CDR3 bases are TGTGCCAGCAGCTCCGTTCCGGACGGCAACATTCAGTACTTC. This translates into CASSSVPDGNIQYF.

This sequence joins TRBV9 and TRBJ2-7; weak D call: TRBD1 (6 bases). This CDR3 spans 14 amino acids. V dropped 0 bases and J dropped 3 bases, with 10 bases sitting between them. Germline CDR1 SGDLS, CDR2 YYNGEE. The CDR3 bases are TGTGCCAGCAGCGTAGGCCAGGGGATCTACGAGCAGTACTTC. As protein: CASSVGQGIYEQYF.

V and J are TRBV9 and TRBJ2-1; 9 positions agree with TRBD2. The CDR3 has 17 residues. With V trimmed by 3 bases and J by 0 bases, 7 bases remained unmatched. Germline V gene data show CDR1 as SGDLS and CDR2 as YYNGEE. The CDR3 bases are TGTGCCAGCAGCGCCCGCGGGACTAGCAGCTCCTACAATGAGCAGTTCTTC. Protein: CASSARGTSSSYNEQFF.

The rearrangement uses TRBV6-8 and TRBJ2-7; D gene unclear. The V gene lost 0 bases and the J gene lost 0 bases, with 6 bases spanning the gap. Germline CDR1 is MNHGY and CDR2 is SAAAGT. The CDR3 contains 14 residues. The DNA of the CDR3 is TGTGCCAGCAGTTACTCGTCCGACTCCTACGAGCAGTACTTC. Its translation: CASSYSSDSYEQYF.

This clone has only a few counts. The chain is built from TRBV13 and TRBJ2-6; D unresolved. Looked up from germline, CDR1 is PRHDT and CDR2 is FYEKMQ (reference sequence). The CDR3 runs 15 residues. V dropped 5 bases and J dropped 0 bases, with 8 bases sitting between them. The CDR3 loop is CASSHTFSGANVLTF. CDR3 coding DNA: TGTGCCAGCAGCCATACGTTCTCTGGGGCCAACGTCCTGACTTTC.

V is TRBV7-6 and J is TRBJ2-6, with D uncertain. Germline CDR1 reads SGHVS; CDR2 reads FNYEAQ. This CDR3 spans 15 amino acids. The V and J ends lost 5 bases and 0 bases respectively, with 8 bases between them. The CDR3 region has the DNA TGTGCCAGCAGCCCATATATCTCTGGGGCCAACGTCCTGACTTTC. As protein: CASSPYISGANVLTF.

Turning to this clone: Relative to the germline gene, one junction end is altered; a read error may explain this. This chain uses TRBV9 with TRBJ2-1; 13 bases map to TRBD2. The CDR3 loop spans 15 amino acids. CDR1 and CDR2 from the germline V gene are SGDLS and YYNGEE. The CDR3 coding sequence is TGTGCCAGCAGCACTAGCGGGGGGGCCGGTGATGAGCGGTTCTTC. Residues: CASSTSGGAGDERFF.

This clone was observed once. The gene calls are TRBV10-3 and TRBJ1-1; tentatively, D is TRBD1 (5 bases). Trimming cost V 8 bases and J 0 bases, with 7 bases left between them. Germline lookup yields CDR1 ENHRY and CDR2 SYGVKD. The CDR3 contains 12 residues. CDR3 sequence: CAIRGMNTEAFF. The CDR3 DNA follows: TGTGCCATCCGGGGCATGAACACTGAAGCTTTCTTT.

The rearrangement uses TRBV7-9 and TRBJ1-4; no clear D gene. V lost 4 bases to trimming and J lost 6 bases, with 18 bases between them. The germline V gene encodes CDR1 SEHNR and CDR2 FQNEAQ (reference sequence). The CDR3 contains 16 residues. The CDR3 sequence is CASSSNFGQDDEKLFF. The CDR3 region has the DNA TGTGCCAGCAGCTCTAACTTTGGGCAGGATGATGAAAAACTGTTTTTT.

This chain connects TRBV7-9 to TRBJ1-1; D not certain. The V end was cut by 1 base, the J end by 4 bases, with 10 bases between. The germline gives CDR1 SEHNR, CDR2 FQNEAQ (reference sequence). This CDR3 contains 14 residues. The CDR3 loop is CASSLDREVTEAFF. The DNA of the CDR3 is TGTGCCAGCAGCTTAGATAGGGAGGTCACTGAAGCTTTCTTT. Variable domain in full (rest from reference TRBV7-9 and TRBJ1-1): DTGVSQNPRHKITKRGQNVTFRCDPISEHNRLYWYRQTLGQGPEFLTYFQNEAQLEKSRLLSDRFSAERPKGSFSTLEIQRTEQGDSAMYLCASSLDREVTEAFFGQGTRLTVV.

The CDR3 region has the DNA TGTGCCAGCAGCTTCCATTCCCAAGAGACCCAGTACTTC. Residues: CASSFHSQETQYF. This sequence joins TRBV7-9 and TRBJ2-5; the D is unclear. Germline CDR1 is SEHNR and CDR2 is FQNEAQ (reference sequence). This CDR3 is 13 amino acids long. V lost 3 bases and J 1 base, leaving 6 bases between the germline ends.

Only a few counts were recorded for this clone. V and J are TRBV9 and TRBJ1-4; D gene ambiguous. Deletions cut 3 bases from V and 3 bases from J, with 15 bases between. Germline-derived CDR1 and CDR2 are SGDLS and YYNGEE. CDR3 length: 16 residues. CDR3 amino acids: CASSETARAANEKLFF. The CDR3 DNA follows: TGTGCCAGCAGCGAGACCGCACGGGCGGCTAATGAAAAACTGTTTTTT.

The V gene is TRBV9, the J gene TRBJ2-1, with 8 positions matching TRBD1. With V trimmed by 3 bases and J by 10 bases, 9 bases remained unmatched. Germline CDR1 and CDR2: SGDLS and YYNGEE. The CDR3 is 14 amino acids. The CDR3 sequence is CASSERTGTNEQFF. The CDR3 nucleotides read TGTGCCAGCAGCGAGAGGACAGGGACCAACGAGCAGTTCTTC.

This clone is medium-sized (0.01 to 0.1%) in the sample. The chain has TRBV30 and TRBJ1-1; D remains ambiguous. CDR3 length equals 13 residues. Deletions cut 3 bases from V and 1 base from J, with 9 bases between. Germline values: CDR1 GTSNPN, CDR2 SVGIG (reference sequence). DNA for the CDR3: TGTGCCTGGAGCCTGGGGTCGAACACTGAAGCTTTCTTT. As protein: CAWSLGSNTEAFF.

The chain uses TRBV5-8 and TRBJ1-2; TRBD1 aligns across 7 bases. CDR3 length: 12 residues. The V gene end was trimmed by 4 bases and the J gene end by 13 bases; junction bases not matched to a gene: 10. Germline V gene lookup returns CDR1 SGHTS and CDR2 YDEGEE. DNA of the CDR3: TGTGCCAGCAGCCACGGGACAGCCCATCTCACCTTC. Amino acid sequence: CASSHGTAHLTF.

The chain joins TRBV11-2 to TRBJ2-6, with D perhaps matching TRBD1 (6 bases). This CDR3 comprises 17 residues. V was trimmed by 7 bases and J by 0 bases, leaving 16 bases between them. The germline gives CDR1 SGHAT, CDR2 FQNNGV. CDR3 protein: CASILRKGGSGANVLTF. In nucleotides, the CDR3 is TGTGCCAGCATCCTCCGAAAAGGGGGCTCTGGGGCCAACGTCCTGACTTTC.

The chain joins TRBV5-6 to TRBJ2-5, with D hard to call. V was shortened by 5 bases and J by 2 bases, with 4 bases between the two germline ends. Germline V gene data show CDR1 as SGHDT and CDR2 as YYEEEE. This CDR3 spans 11 amino acids. In nucleotides, the CDR3 is TGTGCCAGCAGATGGCAAGAGACCCAGTACTTC. Translation: CASRWQETQYF. The entire variable domain, with the rest obtained from reference TRBV5-6 and TRBJ2-5, is as follows: DAGVTQSPTHLIKTRGQQVTLRCSPKSGHDTVSWYQQALGQGPQFIFQYYEEEERQRGNFPDRFSGHQFPNYSSELNVNALLLGDSALYLCASRWQETQYFGPGTRLLVL.